This T cell receptor (beta chain) was recovered during a study of blood T cells in healthy people across ages (dated by TCRdb to 2014 to 2015). Notes on the research overall: Template switching captured roughly one uniquely barcoded TCR beta cDNA molecule per two T cells in model experiments. To avoid experimental bias, donors of different ages were distributed randomly across sequencing lanes. For two donors (one aged 18 to 29 and one aged 80 or older), the study analyzed two additional independent replicas of 1 million unique cDNA reads from the same blood draw. Age-related changes in TCR beta repertoire diversity were measured in the study by deep sequencing normalized with unique cDNA molecular identifiers. The donors were divided into four age groups: young (average roughly 15 years), middle-aged (approximately 39), aged (approximately 62) and long-lived (around 87). On the study overall, not on this receptor specifically: Donor CMV infection status was unknown, potentially confounding age-related changes in expanded clonotypes. Compared with the aged group, more naive CD4+ T cells, fewer expanded clones and increased TCR diversity were shown by the long-lived group, suggesting age selection. Conclusive comparison of naive and antigen-experienced compartments was prevented by the profiling of bulk unsorted PBMCs. Observed TCR beta diversity correlated strongly with the percentage of naive T cells measured by flow cytometry. As age increased, observed TCR beta diversity per million T cells dropped in a roughly linear way, and a significant reduction was already evident by age roughly 36. Total diversity estimates from one million sequenced T cells were considered lower bounds and underestimates.

Libraries were built with 5' RACE. The instrument given in TCRdb is Illumina HiSeq 2500. A second PCR of roughly 7 to 11 cycles was performed with a sample-barcoded 5' primer and a J-beta primer mix. A unique molecular identifier was introduced onto each TCR beta cDNA molecule by a template-switch 5' adaptor carrying 12 random nucleotides. Each sample yielded at least 2.5 million CDR3-containing paired-end reads. All of the RNA was converted into first-strand cDNA using the Mint cDNA synthesis kit, with a TRBC-specific oligonucleotide serving as the primer. After uracil-DNA glycosylase treatment, a first 18-cycle PCR used universal primers M1SS and BC2_uni_R on all cDNA. In the paper's pipeline: Each sample was normalized by randomly selecting 1 million high-quality reads, each carrying a distinct molecular identifier. Reads with shared molecular identifiers were discarded instead of being binned into consensus sequences. CDR3 identification, clonotype clustering and error correction used MiTCR with a Q25 quality threshold and the strictest error-elimination algorithm. A nonparametric unseen species model using Euler transformation provided a lower-bound estimate of total TCR beta diversity. TCRdb redid the processing of the public reads, applying fastp at Q25 and MiXCR, and retained in-frame beta chains. Each entry merges the rows of one CDR3 protein and shows their most common DNA and genes. Here the V and J calls rest on TCRdb's processing, not on the authors' analysis. Recorded for this sample are 1.5 million to 2 million distinct CDR3 sequences; about 30% of them occurred a single time. Less than 9.5% of the sample comes from the top ten.

The donors were 40 or so Caucasian individuals from Russia, aged roughly 6 to 100 years, who were systemically healthy. Roughly 9 milliliters of peripheral blood were drawn from each donor into EDTA-treated Vacutainer tubes. PBMCs were isolated by Ficoll-Paque density-gradient centrifugation, with at least 6 million obtained per sample. Total RNA was extracted from PBMCs with Trizol reagent, with at least 6 micrograms obtained per sample. For every donor, an aliquot of PBMCs went through flow cytometry to measure the percentages of naive CD45RAhigh/CD27high T cells. Sequences LGHDT (CDR1) and YNNKEL (CDR2) are obtained from the germline V gene (reference sequence). The CDR3, cysteine through phenylalanine, is 14 amino acids long. The DNA shown is the 42-base CDR3, in frame from base 1. In regard to this clonotype: Which antigen it targets is not known. No quality values exist for individual bases; no much larger clone is one base distant.

This sequence uses TRBV3-1 and TRBJ2-7; TRBD2 is a weak D gene call, 6 bases matching. The J call may be incorrect, as the DNA end agrees better with TRBJ2-5. This TCR derives from a woman in her 30s in good health. Sequences were obtained from blood. CDR3 protein: CASKTSGGDETQYF. The DNA reads as follows: TGTGCCAGCAAAACGTCTGGCGGGGACGAGACCCAGTACTTC.